These T cell receptor beta chains were read from a single sample in a study of cytotoxic CD8 clonotypes in ibrutinib-treated CLL. Libraries were prepared by immunoSEQ multiplex PCR; TCRdb keeps only in-frame clonotypes and omits some of them. The sample contains about 140,000 clones, 80% of which appear only once. The material was PBMCs, obtained after 36 months of ibrutinib treatment. These receptors came from a human donor with chronic lymphocytic leukemia. CDR3s include the opening cysteine and the closing phenylalanine or tryptophan. The D gene is left open where the match is weak. Only some rows state a clone size, as once, few, many or a class for expanded clones.

clone size	V gene	J gene	D gene	CDR3 protein	CDR3 DNA
NA	TRBV27	TRBJ1-1	TRBD1	CASSQRQGWTEAFF	TGTGCCAGCAGTCAGCGACAGGGGTGGACTGAAGCTTTCTTT
NA	TRBV5-6	TRBJ2-5	TRBD2	CASSLRPAGWETQYF	TGTGCCAGCAGCTTGAGACCAGCGGGATGGGAGACCCAGTACTTC
NA	TRBV6-4	TRBJ2-3	NA	CASARGELDTQYF	TGTGCCAGTGCCAGGGGAGAGTTAGATACGCAGTATTTT
few	TRBV19	TRBJ1-1	TRBD1	CASRPGQGATEAFF	TGTGCCAGTAGGCCGGGACAGGGGGCCACTGAAGCTTTCTTT
NA	TRBV4-1	TRBJ2-7	NA	CASEPGPGWTEQYF	TGCGCCAGTGAACCGGGACCGGGATGGACCGAGCAGTACTTC
NA	TRBV27	TRBJ1-5	NA	CASSLYRQQPQHF	TGTGCCAGCAGTTTATATCGTCAGCAGCCCCAGCATTTT
NA	TRBV9	TRBJ1-2	NA	CASSPRYGAGYGYTF	TGTGCCAGCAGCCCGAGATATGGGGCTGGCTATGGCTACACCTTC
NA	TRBV27	TRBJ1-4	NA	CASSFNPVGEKLFF	TGTGCCAGCAGTTTTAATCCAGTGGGGGAAAAACTGTTTTTT
NA	TRBV6-5	TRBJ2-7	TRBD1	CASSYSLDRSYYEQYF	TGTGCCAGCAGTTACTCGCTGGACAGGAGTTATTACGAGCAGTACTTC
NA	TRBV7-9	TRBJ2-7	NA	CASSPGLYYEQYF	TGTGCCAGCAGCCCCGGACTGTACTACGAGCAGTACTTC
NA	TRBV25-1	TRBJ2-2	TRBD1	CASLRTGGAPGELFF	TGTGCCAGCCTAAGGACAGGGGGCGCGCCCGGGGAGCTGTTTTTT
NA	TRBV6-5	TRBJ1-2	NA	CASSYAPELGYTF	TGTGCCAGCAGTTACGCCCCAGAACTAGGCTACACCTTC
few	TRBV19	TRBJ1-5	TRBD1	CASSPDRVSNQPQHF	TGTGCCAGTAGCCCAGACAGGGTGAGCAATCAGCCCCAGCATTTT
NA	TRBV18	TRBJ2-7	TRBD1	CASSLRQGVYEQYF	TGTGCCAGCTCCCTACGACAGGGAGTCTACGAGCAGTACTTC
NA	TRBV9	TRBJ1-1	NA	CASSVGFRGATEAFF	TGTGCCAGCAGCGTAGGGTTCCGGGGCGCAACTGAAGCTTTCTTT
NA	TRBV5-6	TRBJ2-1	NA	CASSRGSVEQFF	TGTGCCAGCAGCCGTGGGTCGGTCGAGCAGTTCTTC
NA	TRBV7-9	TRBJ1-1	NA	CASSLAEGTNRAFF	TGTGCCAGCAGCTTAGCGGAGGGGACAAACCGAGCTTTCTTT
NA	TRBV6-1	TRBJ1-1	TRBD1	CASSERYRGPVAFF	TGTGCCAGCAGTGAACGGTACAGGGGGCCGGTGGCTTTCTTT
once	TRBV27	TRBJ2-7	TRBD2	CASKLAGGPSYEQYF	TGTGCCAGCAAACTAGCGGGGGGGCCTTCCTACGAGCAGTACTTC
few	TRBV4-1	TRBJ1-2	TRBD1	CASSLTRTGDNYGYTF	TGCGCCAGCAGCCTTACAAGGACAGGGGATAACTATGGCTACACCTTC
NA	TRBV6-1	TRBJ1-2	NA	CASSDRGRPKGGYGYTF	TGTGCCAGCAGTGATAGGGGCCGACCAAAGGGTGGCTATGGCTACACCTTC
NA	TRBV5-1	TRBJ1-1	NA	CASSLPAGHPNTEAFF	TGCGCCAGCAGCTTGCCCGCTGGACATCCGAACACTGAAGCTTTCTTT
NA	TRBV19	TRBJ1-1	NA	CASTSRQGNTEAFF	TGTGCCAGTACCTCCAGGCAGGGGAACACTGAAGCTTTCTTT
NA	TRBV28	TRBJ2-7	TRBD1	CASSLLGQGARVDF	TGTGCCAGCAGCCTGTTAGGACAGGGGGCGAGGGTGGACTTC
NA	TRBV2	TRBJ1-3	NA	CASRRETGNTIYF	TGTGCCAGTAGGCGAGAGACTGGAAACACCATATATTTT
NA	TRBV6-4	TRBJ1-6	TRBD1	CASSAGGYGNSPLHF	TGTGCCAGCAGCGCAGGGGGTTATGGTAATTCACCCCTCCACTTT
NA	TRBV5-1	TRBJ2-7	NA	CASSLGRERGEQYF	TGCGCCAGCAGCTTGGGTAGGGAAAGAGGGGAGCAGTACTTC
NA	TRBV2	TRBJ1-1	NA	CASSEGGMRWAEAFF	TGTGCCAGCAGTGAAGGGGGCATGAGGTGGGCTGAAGCTTTCTTT
NA	TRBV2	TRBJ1-1	NA	CASSEPSHMNTEAFF	TGTGCCAGCAGCGAACCGTCACACATGAACACTGAAGCTTTCTTT
NA	TRBV2	TRBJ2-1	NA	CASSGSFNPYNEQFF	TGTGCCAGCAGTGGATCCTTCAATCCCTACAATGAGCAGTTCTTC
few	TRBV5-1	TRBJ2-7	TRBD1	CASSWGQGGHEQYF	TGCGCCAGCAGCTGGGGACAGGGGGGCCACGAGCAGTACTTC
NA	TRBV11-2	TRBJ2-1	NA	CASSLDRREAGLPQGEQFF	TGTGCCAGCAGCTTAGATCGTCGAGAGGCGGGACTTCCACAGGGGGAGCAGTTCTTC
NA	TRBV6-5	TRBJ2-7	TRBD2	CASRVSGRAPYEQYF	TGTGCCAGCAGAGTTAGCGGGAGGGCCCCCTACGAGCAGTACTTC
few	TRBV28	TRBJ1-4	TRBD1	CASSFLTGGTTNEKLFF	TGTGCCAGCAGTTTCCTGACAGGGGGGACAACTAATGAAAAACTGTTTTTT
NA	TRBV5-4	TRBJ2-1	NA	CASSLAPWTHEQFF	TGTGCCAGCAGCTTGGCCCCCTGGACACACGAGCAGTTCTTC
once	TRBV6-6	TRBJ1-2	NA	CASSYSRVLGYTF	TGTGCCAGCAGTTACTCGAGGGTTCTTGGCTACACCTTC
NA	TRBV5-1	TRBJ1-4	NA	CASSSRGSTNEKLFF	TGCGCCAGCAGCTCACGGGGTTCAACTAATGAAAAACTGTTTTTT
once	TRBV28	TRBJ2-5	TRBD2	CASSLWGGRETQYF	TGTGCCAGCAGTTTGTGGGGGGGACGCGAGACCCAGTACTTC
NA	TRBV7-8	TRBJ1-1	TRBD1	CASSFLGGMNTEAFF	TGTGCCAGCAGCTTCTTAGGGGGCATGAACACTGAAGCTTTCTTT
NA	TRBV14	TRBJ2-3	NA	CASSPVTGTSLSTDTQYF	TGTGCCAGCAGCCCGGTGACGGGGACTTCTCTTAGCACAGATACGCAGTATTTT
NA	TRBV6-5	TRBJ1-1	NA	CASSYSWQGYSEAFF	TGTGCCAGCAGTTACTCGTGGCAGGGGTATTCTGAAGCTTTCTTT
many	TRBV6-5	TRBJ2-2	TRBD2	CASSYTSGSTGELFF	TGTGCCAGCAGTTATACTAGCGGCAGTACCGGGGAGCTGTTTTTT
NA	TRBV13	TRBJ2-5	NA	CASSLGWVQKTQYF	TGTGCCAGCAGCTTAGGGTGGGTTCAAAAGACCCAGTACTTC
NA	TRBV18	TRBJ2-6	NA	CASSRRSSGANVLTF	TGTGCCAGCTCGCGTCGGAGCTCTGGGGCCAACGTCCTGACTTTC
NA	TRBV15	TRBJ2-3	NA	CATTQGIFTDTQYF	TGTGCCACCACGCAGGGGATTTTCACAGATACGCAGTATTTT
NA	TRBV27	TRBJ2-7	NA	CASSYHHEQYF	TGTGCCAGCAGTTACCACCACGAGCAGTACTTC
few	TRBV30	TRBJ2-5	NA	CAWAGPSETQYF	TGTGCCTGGGCGGGACCGTCGGAGACCCAGTACTTC